This T cell receptor beta chain emerged from a study of blood T cells in healthy people across ages. Study as a whole: Template switching retrieved approximately one barcoded beta molecule for each two T cells.

Each donor had around 11 milliliters of peripheral blood drawn. V was trimmed by 3 bases and J by 2 bases, leaving 12 bases between them. Germline CDR1 MGHRA, CDR2 YSYEKL. The CDR3 totals 15 residues. With a J-beta primer mix and a sample-barcoded 5' primer, a second PCR ran about 6 to 11 cycles. In TCRdb, the 5' RACE reads were re-called with MiXCR into one record per CDR3 protein. This table holds hundreds of thousands of distinct CDR3 sequences, approximately 25% found once. This sample was also put to use in a study of T cells of mothers and their children.

The rearrangement links TRBV4-1 to TRBJ2-3; D is possibly TRBD1 (5 bases). The sample was blood. The sequence was collected from a boy aged 10-17 years in good health. Here the CDR3 DNA reads TGCGCCAGCAGCCAGTACGACAGACACACAGATACGCAGTATTTT. Protein sequence: CASSQYDRHTDTQYF.